The present T cell receptor beta chain was sequenced within a study of T-cell memory formation after mild COVID-19. Study background: TCR clusters were mostly confined to one donor each.

TCRdb processed the 5' RACE reads anew with MiXCR; each CDR3 protein has one entry. The data show roughly 340,000 distinct CDR3 sequences, with about 16% seen just once and under 25% held by the top ten. Study-level results: The SARS-CoV-2 specificity of second-wave clones reaching peak at day 37 remained unverified.

Between the trimmed V and J ends, which lost 3 bases and 3 bases, there was a span of 15 bases. CDR3 length equals 15 residues. Per the germline V gene, CDR1 is SEHNR and CDR2 is FQNEAQ (reference sequence). As to this clonotype: Its antigen is unidentified.

This sequence was found in a man aged 18-30 years who had mild COVID-19 (a few samples of this study predate the infection). Cell type and time point are not known. The sequencing input was PBMCs or a T cell subset sorted from them (not recorded which). The V and J genes are TRBV7-9 and TRBJ2-7; TRBD2 is a possible D gene (6 bases). CDR3 nucleotides: TGTGCCAGCAGCTTTAAGGCCTCGGGGGACTACGAGCAGTACTTC. Its protein product is CASSFKASGDYEQYF.